This T cell receptor (beta chain) derives from a study of blood T cell repertoires in COVID-19. Turning to the study itself: Collection of acute and convalescent COVID-19 samples took place in the United States, Italy and Spain.

The assay was immunoSEQ multiplex PCR, and TCRdb's table has in-frame clones only and misses some. The data show some 250,000 clones, more than 75% seen once. The sample was peripheral blood. This TCR was recovered from a woman aged 55-69 years with COVID-19, enrolled during active disease.

CDR3 residues: CASNQGARDSPLHF. As DNA, the CDR3 is TGTGCCAGCAACCAGGGGGCGCGGGACTCACCCCTCCACTTT. The V gene is TRBV11-1, the J gene TRBJ1-6, with 8 bases that match TRBD1. CDR1 and CDR2 from the germline V gene are SGHAT and FQDESV (reference sequence). The CDR3 extends over 14 amino acids. The V segment lost 7 bases and the J segment 10 bases; nucleotides outside the gene matches: 9.